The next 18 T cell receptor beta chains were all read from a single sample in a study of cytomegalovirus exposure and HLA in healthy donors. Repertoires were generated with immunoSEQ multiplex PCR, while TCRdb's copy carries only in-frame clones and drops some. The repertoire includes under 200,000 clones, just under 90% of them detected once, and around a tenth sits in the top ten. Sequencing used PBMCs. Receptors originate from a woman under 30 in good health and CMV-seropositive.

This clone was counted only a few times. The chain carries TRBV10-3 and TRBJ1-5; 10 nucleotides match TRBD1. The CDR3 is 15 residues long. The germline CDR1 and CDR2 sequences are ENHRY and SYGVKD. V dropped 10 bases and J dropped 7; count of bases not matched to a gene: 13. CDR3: CATGPGTGENQPQHF. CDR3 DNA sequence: TGTGCCACCGGACCTGGGACAGGGGAGAACCAGCCCCAGCATTTT.

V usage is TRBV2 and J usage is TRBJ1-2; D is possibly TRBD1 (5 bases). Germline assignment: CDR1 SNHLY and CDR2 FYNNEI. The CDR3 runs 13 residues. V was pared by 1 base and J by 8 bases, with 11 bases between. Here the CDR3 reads CASSEDLGLGYTF. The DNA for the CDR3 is TGTGCCAGCAGTGAAGATCTGGGGCTAGGCTACACCTTC.

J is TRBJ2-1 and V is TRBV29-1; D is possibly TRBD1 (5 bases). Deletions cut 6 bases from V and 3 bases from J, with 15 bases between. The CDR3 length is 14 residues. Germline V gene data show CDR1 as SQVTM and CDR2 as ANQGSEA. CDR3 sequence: CSVDQGGYYNEQFF. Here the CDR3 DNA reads TGCAGCGTAGATCAGGGTGGGTACTACAATGAGCAGTTCTTC.

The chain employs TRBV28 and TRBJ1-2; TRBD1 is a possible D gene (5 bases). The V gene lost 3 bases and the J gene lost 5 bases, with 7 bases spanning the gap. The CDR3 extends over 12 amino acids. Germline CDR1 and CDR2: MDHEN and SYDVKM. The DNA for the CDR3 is TGTGCCAGCAGTTTTCAGGGATATGGCTACACCTTC. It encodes CASSFQGYGYTF.

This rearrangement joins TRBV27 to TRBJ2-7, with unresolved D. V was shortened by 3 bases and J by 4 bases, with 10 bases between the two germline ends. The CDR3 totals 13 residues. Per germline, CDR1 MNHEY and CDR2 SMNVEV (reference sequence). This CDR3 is CASSLRQPYEQYF. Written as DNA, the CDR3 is TGTGCCAGCAGTTTGAGGCAACCTTACGAGCAGTACTTC.

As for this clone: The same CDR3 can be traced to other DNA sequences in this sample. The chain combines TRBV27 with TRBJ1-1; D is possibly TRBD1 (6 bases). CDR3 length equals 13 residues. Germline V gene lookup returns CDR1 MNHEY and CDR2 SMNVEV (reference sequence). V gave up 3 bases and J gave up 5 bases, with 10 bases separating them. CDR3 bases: TGTGCCAGCAGTTTCAGTAGGGGGACTGAAGCTTTCTTT. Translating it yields CASSFSRGTEAFF.

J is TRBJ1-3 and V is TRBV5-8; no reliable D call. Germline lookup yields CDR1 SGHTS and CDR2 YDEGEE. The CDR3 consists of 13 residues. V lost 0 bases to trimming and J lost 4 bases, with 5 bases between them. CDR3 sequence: CASSLDYGNTIYF. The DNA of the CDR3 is TGTGCCAGCAGCTTGGACTACGGAAACACCATATATTTT.

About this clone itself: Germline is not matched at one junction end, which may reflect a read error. The CDR3, as DNA: TGCGCCAGCAGTCAAGTTGGGCTCTCCACAGATACGCAGTATTTT. It yields the protein CASSQVGLSTDTQYF. The chain couples TRBV4-1 to TRBJ2-3; unclear D gene. Per germline, CDR1 MGHRA and CDR2 YSYEKL. The CDR3 is made up of 15 amino acids.

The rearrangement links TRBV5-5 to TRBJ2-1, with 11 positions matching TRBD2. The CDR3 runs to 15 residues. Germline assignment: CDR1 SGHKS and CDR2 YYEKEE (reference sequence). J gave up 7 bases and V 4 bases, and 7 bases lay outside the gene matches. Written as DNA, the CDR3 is TGTGCCAGCAGCCCCACTAGCGGGGGCCAAAATGAGCAGTTCTTC. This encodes CASSPTSGGQNEQFF.

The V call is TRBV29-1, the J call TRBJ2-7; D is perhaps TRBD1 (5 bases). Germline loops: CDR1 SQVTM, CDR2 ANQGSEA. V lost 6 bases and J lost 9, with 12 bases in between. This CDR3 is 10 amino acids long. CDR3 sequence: CSVSQGMQYF. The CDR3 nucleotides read TGCAGCGTATCCCAGGGTATGCAGTACTTC.

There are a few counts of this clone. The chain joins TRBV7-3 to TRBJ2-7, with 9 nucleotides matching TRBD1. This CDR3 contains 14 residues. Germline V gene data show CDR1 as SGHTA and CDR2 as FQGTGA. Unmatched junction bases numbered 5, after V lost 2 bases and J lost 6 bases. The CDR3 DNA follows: TGTGCCAGCAGCTTATTGGGACAGGGCGGCGAGCAGTACTTC. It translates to CASSLLGQGGEQYF.

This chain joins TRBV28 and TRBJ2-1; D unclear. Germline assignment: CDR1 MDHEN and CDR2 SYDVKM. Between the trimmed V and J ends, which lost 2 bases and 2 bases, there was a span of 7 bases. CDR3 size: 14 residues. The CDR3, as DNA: TGTGCCAGCAGTTTAACAGTGACCTACAATGAGCAGTTCTTC. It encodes CASSLTVTYNEQFF.

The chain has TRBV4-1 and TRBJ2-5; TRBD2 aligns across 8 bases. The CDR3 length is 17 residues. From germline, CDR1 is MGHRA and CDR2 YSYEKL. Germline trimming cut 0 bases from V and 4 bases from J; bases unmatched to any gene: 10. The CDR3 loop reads CASSQDPSGSRRETQYF. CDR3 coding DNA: TGCGCCAGCAGCCAAGATCCCAGCGGGAGTAGGCGAGAGACCCAGTACTTC.

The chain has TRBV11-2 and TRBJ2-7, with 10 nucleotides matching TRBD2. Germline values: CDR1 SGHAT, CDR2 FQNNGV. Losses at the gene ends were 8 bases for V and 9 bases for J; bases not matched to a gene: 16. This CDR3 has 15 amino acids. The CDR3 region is CASAGEASGSGGQYF. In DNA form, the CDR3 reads TGTGCCAGCGCCGGGGAAGCTAGCGGGAGTGGGGGGCAGTACTTC.

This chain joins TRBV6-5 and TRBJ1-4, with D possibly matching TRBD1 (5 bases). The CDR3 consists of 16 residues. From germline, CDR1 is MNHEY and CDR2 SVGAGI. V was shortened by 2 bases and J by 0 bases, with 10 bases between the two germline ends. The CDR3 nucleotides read TGTGCCAGCAGTTACGCGGGGGGTTCAACTAATGAAAAACTGTTTTTT. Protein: CASSYAGGSTNEKLFF.

This CDR3 reads CASSPRPGLARFLGFF. Here the CDR3 DNA reads TGTGCCAGCAGCCCTAGGCCGGGACTAGCGAGGTTTCTTGGGTTCTTC. The V and J genes are TRBV7-9 and TRBJ2-1, with TRBD2 matching 10 bases. Per germline, CDR1 SEHNR and CDR2 FQNEAQ (reference sequence). The CDR3 runs to 16 residues. V lost 5 bases, J lost 15 bases, and 19 bases stayed unmatched. The complete variable domain, with remaining parts taken from reference TRBV7-9 and TRBJ2-1, reads DTGVSQNPRHKITKRGQNVTFRCDPISEHNRLYWYRQTLGQGPEFLTYFQNEAQLEKSRLLSDRFSAERPKGSFSTLEIQRTEQGDSAMYLCASSPRPGLARFLGFFGPGTRLTVL.

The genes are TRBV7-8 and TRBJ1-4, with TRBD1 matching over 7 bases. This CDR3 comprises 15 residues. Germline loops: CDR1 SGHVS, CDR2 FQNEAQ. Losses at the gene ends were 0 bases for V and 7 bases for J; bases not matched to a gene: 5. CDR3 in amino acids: CASSLAQGGGEKLFF. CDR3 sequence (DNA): TGTGCCAGCAGCTTAGCGCAGGGGGGTGGTGAAAAACTGTTTTTT.

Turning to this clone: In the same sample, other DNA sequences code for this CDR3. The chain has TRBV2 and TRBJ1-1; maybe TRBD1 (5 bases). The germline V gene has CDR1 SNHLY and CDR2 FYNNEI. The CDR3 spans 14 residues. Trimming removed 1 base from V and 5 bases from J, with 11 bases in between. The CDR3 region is CASSEGGGRTEAFF. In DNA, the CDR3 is TGTGCCAGCAGTGAAGGGGGGGGTAGGACTGAAGCTTTCTTT.